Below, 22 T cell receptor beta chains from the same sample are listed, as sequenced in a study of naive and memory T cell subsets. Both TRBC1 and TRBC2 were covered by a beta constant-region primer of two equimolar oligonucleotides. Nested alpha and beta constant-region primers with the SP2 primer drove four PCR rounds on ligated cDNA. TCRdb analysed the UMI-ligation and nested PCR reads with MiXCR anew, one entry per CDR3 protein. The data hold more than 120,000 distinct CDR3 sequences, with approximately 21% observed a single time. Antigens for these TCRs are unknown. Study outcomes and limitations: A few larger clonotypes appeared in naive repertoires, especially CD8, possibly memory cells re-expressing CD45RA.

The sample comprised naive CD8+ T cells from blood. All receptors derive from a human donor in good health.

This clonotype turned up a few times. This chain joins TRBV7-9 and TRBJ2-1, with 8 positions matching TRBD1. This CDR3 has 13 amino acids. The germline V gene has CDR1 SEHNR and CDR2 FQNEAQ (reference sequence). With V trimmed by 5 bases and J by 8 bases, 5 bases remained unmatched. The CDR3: CASSPEDRDEQFF. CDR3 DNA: TGTGCCAGCAGCCCAGAGGACAGGGATGAGCAGTTCTTC.

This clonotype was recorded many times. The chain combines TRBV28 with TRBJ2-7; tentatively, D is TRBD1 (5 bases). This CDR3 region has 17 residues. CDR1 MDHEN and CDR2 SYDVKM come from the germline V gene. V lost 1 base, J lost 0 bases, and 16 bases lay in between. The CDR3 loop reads CASSLLTVSTLSYEQYF. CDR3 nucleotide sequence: TGTGCCAGCAGTTTATTGACAGTTAGTACCCTCTCCTACGAGCAGTACTTC.

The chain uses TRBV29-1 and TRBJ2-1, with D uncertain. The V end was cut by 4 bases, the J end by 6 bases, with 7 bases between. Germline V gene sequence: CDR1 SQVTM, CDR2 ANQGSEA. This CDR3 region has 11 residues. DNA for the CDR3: TGCAGCGTTGTTGGTGGCAATGAGCAGTTCTTC. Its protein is CSVVGGNEQFF.

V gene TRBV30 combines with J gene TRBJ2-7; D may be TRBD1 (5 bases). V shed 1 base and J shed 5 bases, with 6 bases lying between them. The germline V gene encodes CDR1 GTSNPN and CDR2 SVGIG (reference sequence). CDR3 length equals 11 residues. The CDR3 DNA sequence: TGTGCCTGGAGTGGGGGCCACGAGCAGTACTTC. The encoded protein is CAWSGGHEQYF.

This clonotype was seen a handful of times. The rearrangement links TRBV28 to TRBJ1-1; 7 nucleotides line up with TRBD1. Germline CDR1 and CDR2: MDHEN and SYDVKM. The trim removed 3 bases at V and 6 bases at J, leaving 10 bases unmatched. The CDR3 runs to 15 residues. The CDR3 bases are TGTGCCAGCAGTTTTCCTTCCGGGACAGTCGCTGAAGCTTTCTTT. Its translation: CASSFPSGTVAEAFF. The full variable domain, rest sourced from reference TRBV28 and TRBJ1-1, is DVKVTQSSRYLVKRTGEKVFLECVQDMDHENMFWYRQDPGLGLRLIYFSYDVKMKEKGDIPEGYSVSREKKERFSLILESASTNQTSMYLCASSFPSGTVAEAFFGQGTRLTVV.

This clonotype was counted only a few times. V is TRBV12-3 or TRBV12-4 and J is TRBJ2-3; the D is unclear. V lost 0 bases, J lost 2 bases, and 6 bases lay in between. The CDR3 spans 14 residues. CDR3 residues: CASSLALFTDTQYF. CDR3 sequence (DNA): TGTGCCAGCAGTTTAGCCCTCTTCACAGATACGCAGTATTTT.

The CDR3 DNA reads as TGCAGTGCTAGCTCTATAGCGGGAGAAGCCTACGAGCAGTACTTC. This gives the protein CSASSIAGEAYEQYF. The V and J genes are TRBV20-1 and TRBJ2-7; 9 bases align to TRBD2. There are 15 residues in the CDR3. The trim removed 3 bases at V and 2 bases at J, leaving 8 bases unmatched. Germline V gene lookup returns CDR1 DFQATT and CDR2 SNEGSKA (reference sequence).

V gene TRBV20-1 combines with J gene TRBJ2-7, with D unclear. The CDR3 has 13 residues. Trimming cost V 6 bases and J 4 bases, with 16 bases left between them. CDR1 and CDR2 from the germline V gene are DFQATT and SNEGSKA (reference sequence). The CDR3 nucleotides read TGCAGTGCCCCTTCCCAGACTGATTACGAGCAGTACTTC. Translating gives CSAPSQTDYEQYF.

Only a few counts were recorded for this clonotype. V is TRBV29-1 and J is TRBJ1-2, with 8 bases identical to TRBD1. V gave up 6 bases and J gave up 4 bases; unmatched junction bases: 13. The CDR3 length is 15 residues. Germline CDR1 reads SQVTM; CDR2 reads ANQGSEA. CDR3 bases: TGCAGCGTCGACAGGGGCGACATGCTATCCTATGGCTACACCTTC. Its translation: CSVDRGDMLSYGYTF. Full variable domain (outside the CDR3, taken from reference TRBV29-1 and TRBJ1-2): SAVISQKPSRDICQRGTSLTIQCQVDSQVTMMFWYRQQPGQSLTLIATANQGSEATYESGFVIDKFPISRPNLTFSTLTVSNMSPEDSSIYLCSVDRGDMLSYGYTFGSGTRLTVV.

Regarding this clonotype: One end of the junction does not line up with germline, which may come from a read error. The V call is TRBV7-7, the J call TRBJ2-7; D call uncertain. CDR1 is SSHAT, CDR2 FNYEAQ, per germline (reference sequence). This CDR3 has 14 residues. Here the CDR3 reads CASSPAPKSYEQYF. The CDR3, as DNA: TGTGCTAGCAGCCCCGCACCCAAATCGTACGAGCAGTACTTC.

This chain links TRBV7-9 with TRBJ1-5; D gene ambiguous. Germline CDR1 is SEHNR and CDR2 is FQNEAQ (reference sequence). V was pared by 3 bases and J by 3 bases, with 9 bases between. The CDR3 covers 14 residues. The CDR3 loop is CASSLYGDNQPQHF. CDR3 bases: TGTGCCAGCAGCTTGTACGGCGACAATCAGCCCCAGCATTTT.

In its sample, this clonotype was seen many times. This CDR3 is CSVLTGESTYEQYF. CDR3 DNA sequence: TGCAGCGTTCTTACAGGGGAGTCCACCTACGAGCAGTACTTC. The rearrangement joins TRBV29-1 to TRBJ2-7, with TRBD1 matching 7 bases. J gave up 2 bases and V 5 bases, and 9 bases lay outside the gene matches. The V gene's germline CDR1 is SQVTM and CDR2 ANQGSEA. The CDR3 covers 14 residues.

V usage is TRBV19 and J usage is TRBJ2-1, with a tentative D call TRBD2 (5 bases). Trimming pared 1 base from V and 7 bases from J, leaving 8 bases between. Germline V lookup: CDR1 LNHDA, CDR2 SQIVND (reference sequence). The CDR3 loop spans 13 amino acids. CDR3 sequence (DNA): TGTGCCAGTAGTATAGGCCCGGGGAATGAGCAGTTCTTC. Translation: CASSIGPGNEQFF.

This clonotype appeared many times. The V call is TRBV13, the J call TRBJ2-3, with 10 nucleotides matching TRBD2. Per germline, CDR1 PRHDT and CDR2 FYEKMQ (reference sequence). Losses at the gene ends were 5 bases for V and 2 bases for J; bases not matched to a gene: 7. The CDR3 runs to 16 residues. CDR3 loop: CASSHELAGYTDTQYF. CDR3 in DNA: TGTGCCAGCAGCCACGAACTAGCGGGATACACAGATACGCAGTATTTT. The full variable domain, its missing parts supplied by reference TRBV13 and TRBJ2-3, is AAGVIQSPRHLIKEKRETATLKCYPIPRHDTVYWYQQGPGQDPQFLISFYEKMQSDKGSIPDRFSAQQFSDYHSELNMSSLELGDSALYFCASSHELAGYTDTQYFGPGTRLTVL.

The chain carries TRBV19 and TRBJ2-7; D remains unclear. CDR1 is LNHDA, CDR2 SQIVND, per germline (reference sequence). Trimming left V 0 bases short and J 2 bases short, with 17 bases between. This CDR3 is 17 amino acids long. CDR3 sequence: CASSIDLETRVPYEQYF. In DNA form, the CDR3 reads TGTGCCAGTAGTATAGATCTGGAGACAAGGGTTCCCTACGAGCAGTACTTC.

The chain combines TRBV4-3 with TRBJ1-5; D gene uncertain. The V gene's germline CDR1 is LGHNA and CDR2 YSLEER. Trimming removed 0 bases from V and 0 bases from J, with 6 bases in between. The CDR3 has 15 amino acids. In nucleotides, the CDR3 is TGCGCCAGCAGCCAAGATAGGAGTAGCAATCAGCCCCAGCATTTT. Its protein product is CASSQDRSSNQPQHF.

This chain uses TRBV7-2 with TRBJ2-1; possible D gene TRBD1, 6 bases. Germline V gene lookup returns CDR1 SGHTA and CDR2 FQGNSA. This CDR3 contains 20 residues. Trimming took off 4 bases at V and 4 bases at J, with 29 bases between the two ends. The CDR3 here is CASSSLARGKLRITYNEQFF. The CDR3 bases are TGTGCCAGCAGCTCCCTAGCTAGGGGGAAGTTGCGTATTACGTACAATGAGCAGTTCTTC.

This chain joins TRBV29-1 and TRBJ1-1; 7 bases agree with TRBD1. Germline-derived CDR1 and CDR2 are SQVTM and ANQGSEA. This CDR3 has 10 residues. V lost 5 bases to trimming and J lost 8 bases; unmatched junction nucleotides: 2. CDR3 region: CSVPGQEAFF. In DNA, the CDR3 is TGCAGCGTTCCGGGACAGGAAGCTTTCTTT.

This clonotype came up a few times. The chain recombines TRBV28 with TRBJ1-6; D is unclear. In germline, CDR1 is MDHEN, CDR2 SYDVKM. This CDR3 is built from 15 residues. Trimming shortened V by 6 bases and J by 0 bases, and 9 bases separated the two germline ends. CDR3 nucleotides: TGTGCCAGCAGCAGAAGAAGCTCCTATAATTCACCCCTCCACTTT. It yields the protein CASSRRSSYNSPLHF.

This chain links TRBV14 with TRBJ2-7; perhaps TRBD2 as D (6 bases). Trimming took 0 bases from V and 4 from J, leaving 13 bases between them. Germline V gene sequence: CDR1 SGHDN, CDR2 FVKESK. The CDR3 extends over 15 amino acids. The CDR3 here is CASSQESGGGYEQYF. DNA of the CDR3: TGTGCCAGCAGCCAAGAATCCGGGGGTGGTTACGAGCAGTACTTC.

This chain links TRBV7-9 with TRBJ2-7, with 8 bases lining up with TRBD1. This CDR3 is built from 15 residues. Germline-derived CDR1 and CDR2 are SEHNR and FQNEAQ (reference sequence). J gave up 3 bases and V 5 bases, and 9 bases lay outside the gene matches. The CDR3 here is CASSPGGVSHYEQYF. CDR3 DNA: TGTGCCAGCAGCCCAGGGGGCGTTTCCCACTACGAGCAGTACTTC.

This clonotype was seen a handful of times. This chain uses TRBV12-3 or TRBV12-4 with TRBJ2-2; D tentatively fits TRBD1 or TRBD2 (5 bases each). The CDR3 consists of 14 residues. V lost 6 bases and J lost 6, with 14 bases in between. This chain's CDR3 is CASSRDWGPGELFF. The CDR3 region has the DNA TGTGCCAGCAGCCGTGACTGGGGACCCGGGGAGCTGTTTTTT.